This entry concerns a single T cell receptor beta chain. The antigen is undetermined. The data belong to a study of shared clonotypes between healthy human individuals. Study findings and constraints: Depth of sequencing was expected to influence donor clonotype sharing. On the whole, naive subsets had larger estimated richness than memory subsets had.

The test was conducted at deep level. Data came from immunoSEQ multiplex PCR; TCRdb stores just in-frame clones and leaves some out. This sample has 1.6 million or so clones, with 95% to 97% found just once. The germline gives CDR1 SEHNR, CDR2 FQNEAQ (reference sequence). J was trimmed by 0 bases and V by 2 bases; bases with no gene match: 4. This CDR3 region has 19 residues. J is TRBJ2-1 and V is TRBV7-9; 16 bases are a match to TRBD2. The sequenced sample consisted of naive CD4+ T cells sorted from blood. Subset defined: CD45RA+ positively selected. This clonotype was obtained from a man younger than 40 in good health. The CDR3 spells CASSLMGLAGGPSYNEQFF. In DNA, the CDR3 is TGTGCCAGCAGCTTAATGGGACTAGCGGGAGGGCCCTCCTACAATGAGCAGTTCTTC.